Listed here are 5 T cell receptor beta chains from one sample, sequenced in a study of blood T cell repertoires in COVID-19. The data were produced by immunoSEQ multiplex PCR, yet TCRdb's version contains in-frame clones alone and is incomplete. The sample has 84,000 or so clones; around nine tenths are singletons. What was sequenced was peripheral blood. The source is a man aged 55-75 years with acute or convalescent COVID-19.

This clone appeared a single time. V gene TRBV19 combines with J gene TRBJ2-5; 8 bases are shared with TRBD1. Germline V gene lookup returns CDR1 LNHDA and CDR2 SQIVND (reference sequence). The CDR3 is 19 amino acids. Trimming at V came to 1 base and at J to 3 bases, leaving 16 bases not matched to a gene. The DNA for the CDR3 is TGTGCCAGTAGTATAGGATTGGAATGGGCAGGGGGCGTCGAAGAGACCCAGTACTTC. This encodes CASSIGLEWAGGVEETQYF.

About this clone: The junction does not match germline at one end; this may be a read error. This chain uses TRBV18 with TRBJ1-1, with unresolved D. From germline, CDR1 is KGHSH and CDR2 LQKENI. The CDR3 runs 12 residues. In DNA form, the CDR3 reads TGTGCCAGTTCACAGAGGGCAGACGAAGCTTTCTTT. Translating gives CASSQRADEAFF.

The sample holds a few counts of this clone. V is TRBV7-9 and J is TRBJ1-1, with 12 bases that match TRBD1. The CDR3 loop spans 15 amino acids. Germline V lookup: CDR1 SEHNR, CDR2 FQNEAQ (reference sequence). J gave up 7 bases and V 4 bases, and 7 bases lay outside the gene matches. The CDR3 nucleotides read TGTGCCAGCAGCTCCCCGGGACAGGGGGCGGTTGAAGCTTTCTTT. Amino acids: CASSSPGQGAVEAFF.

CDR3 in amino acids: CASVPGQGYEQYF. CDR3 DNA: TGTGCCAGCGTACCGGGACAGGGCTACGAGCAGTACTTC. The chain employs TRBV12-3 or TRBV12-4 and TRBJ2-7, with 9 bases matching TRBD1. The CDR3 has 13 residues. The V and J ends lost 8 bases and 3 bases, in that order; junction bases with no gene match: 5.

V and J are TRBV19 and TRBJ1-2; 7 bases agree with TRBD1. The CDR3 has 14 amino acids. The germline V gene has CDR1 LNHDA and CDR2 SQIVND (reference sequence). The ends lost 7 bases at V and 4 bases at J; junction bases unmatched: 9. The CDR3 DNA sequence: TGTGCCAGTACCCAGGGGGTTCGTGGCTATGGCTACACCTTC. Translation gives CASTQGVRGYGYTF. Full variable domain (remainder filled in from reference TRBV19 and TRBJ1-2): DGGITQSPKYLFRKEGQNVTLSCEQNLNHDAMYWYRQDPGQGLRLIYYSQIVNDFQKGDIAEGYSVSREKKESFPLTVTSAQKNPTAFYLCASTQGVRGYGYTFGSGTRLTVV.